The 22 T cell receptor beta chains in this list originate from one sample, sequenced in a study of blood T cell repertoires in COVID-19. The method was immunoSEQ multiplex PCR; TCRdb's version includes in-frame clones alone and lacks a portion of them. Of roughly 170,000 clones in the sample, over 70% are singletons; the top ten hold about 5%. The specimen was PBMCs or T cells enriched from blood (not recorded which). The receptors originated from a middle-aged woman with acute COVID-19.

This rearrangement joins TRBV2 to TRBJ2-3; D may be TRBD2 (5 bases). The CDR3 runs to 15 residues. CDR1 SNHLY and CDR2 FYNNEI come from the germline V gene. Between the trimmed V and J ends, which lost 4 bases and 1 base, there was a span of 12 bases. The chain's CDR3 is CASSVGRVGTDTQYF. The DNA for the CDR3 is TGTGCCAGCAGTGTCGGGCGGGTTGGCACAGATACGCAGTATTTT.

CDR3 in DNA: TGTGCCAGCTTTAGATCGGGGTCAGCTTTCTTT. It specifies CASFRSGSAFF. The rearrangement joins TRBV27 to TRBJ1-1; D is unresolved. Germline V lookup: CDR1 MNHEY, CDR2 SMNVEV (reference sequence). The CDR3 contains 11 residues. V was pared by 8 bases and J by 10 bases, with 14 bases between.

The chain recombines TRBV7-8 with TRBJ1-3, with 8 bases that match TRBD1. V was pared by 5 bases and J by 0 bases, with 9 bases of the junction left unmatched. The CDR3 totals 17 residues. Germline-derived CDR1 and CDR2 are SGHVS and FQNEAQ. The CDR3 is CASSPQGQALSGNTIYF. The CDR3 DNA reads TGTGCCAGCAGCCCACAGGGACAGGCCCTCTCTGGAAACACCATATATTTT.

A note on this clone: The DNA is left out, because the CDR3 cannot be placed on it with certainty; the CDR3 is given as TCRdb lists it. This chain links TRBV7-2 with TRBJ2-1; TRBD1 is the table's D call and was not checked against the DNA. CDR1 and CDR2 (germline): SGHTA, FQGNSA. The CDR3 is 13 residues long, ends included. CDR3 sequence reads: CASSATFGTGSFF.

This rearrangement joins TRBV3-1 (or the pseudogene TRBV3-2) to TRBJ1-4; possible D gene TRBD1, 6 bases. This CDR3 contains 14 residues. Germline CDR1 is LGHDT and CDR2 is YNNKEL (reference sequence). V was cut by 5 bases and J by 7 bases, with 14 bases left in between. CDR3 bases: TGTGCCAGCAGCTTAGGGGGTTCGGGTGAAAAACTGTTTTTT. Amino acids: CASSLGGSGEKLFF.

The J gene is TRBJ2-2, the V gene TRBV6-4; 8 bases are shared with TRBD2. Germline CDR1 is MRHNA and CDR2 is SNTAGT. This CDR3 comprises 15 residues. V trimming: 0 bases; J trimming: 5 bases; junction bases outside the gene matches: 2. In DNA form, the CDR3 reads TGTGCCAGCAGTGACTCGCCTAGCGGGACCGGGGAGCTGTTTTTT. Amino acid sequence: CASSDSPSGTGELFF.

The gene calls are TRBV12-5 and TRBJ1-1; D unclear. CDR3 size: 13 residues. V was shortened by 7 bases and J by 1 base, with 10 bases between the two germline ends. CDR1 is LGHNT, CDR2 FRNRAP, per germline. This chain's CDR3 is CASDKLGNTEAFF. DNA for the CDR3: TGTGCTAGTGATAAGCTCGGGAACACTGAAGCTTTCTTT.

The genes are TRBV3-1 (or the pseudogene TRBV3-2) and TRBJ1-2; D is undetermined. The CDR3 is 15 residues long. CDR1 LGHDT and CDR2 YNNKEL come from the germline V gene (reference sequence). The V end was cut by 2 bases, the J end by 5 bases, with 15 bases between. The CDR3 loop is CASSQSAGGRYGYTF. The CDR3 DNA follows: TGTGCCAGCAGCCAATCGGCGGGAGGTCGGTATGGCTACACCTTC.

V usage is TRBV30 and J usage is TRBJ2-3, with 8 bases that match TRBD1. V lost 0 bases to trimming and J lost 0 bases; unmatched junction nucleotides: 5. Germline CDR1 GTSNPN, CDR2 SVGIG (reference sequence). The CDR3 totals 16 residues. The CDR3 nucleotides read TGTGCCTGGAGTGTATTCACAGGGGGAAGCACAGATACGCAGTATTTT. The encoded protein is CAWSVFTGGSTDTQYF.

This clone was counted a single time. The CDR3 bases are TGTGCCAGCAGCTTAGGGGGGCCCACTAATGAAAAACTGTTTTTT. Its protein is CASSLGGPTNEKLFF. The chain recombines TRBV7-9 with TRBJ1-4; D is possibly TRBD1 (6 bases). The CDR3 consists of 15 residues. Germline values: CDR1 SEHNR, CDR2 FQNEAQ (reference sequence). Deletions cut 1 base from V and 2 bases from J, with 8 bases between.

The rearrangement uses TRBV27 and TRBJ2-3; the D is unclear. The V end lost 1 base, the J end lost 7 bases, and 12 bases lay between the germline ends. The CDR3 runs to 14 residues. From germline, CDR1 is MNHEY and CDR2 SMNVEV (reference sequence). The DNA of the CDR3 is TGTGCCAGCAGTTTATGGCCCCCAGGCCATACGCAGTATTTT. Its protein is CASSLWPPGHTQYF.

The chain links TRBV11-2 to TRBJ2-3; D ambiguous. V lost 5 bases and J 0 bases, leaving 9 bases between the germline ends. This CDR3 has 14 amino acids. Per germline, CDR1 SGHAT and CDR2 FQNNGV. Here the CDR3 reads CASSPGVSTDTQYF. The DNA of the CDR3 is TGTGCCAGCAGCCCGGGTGTTAGCACAGATACGCAGTATTTT.

J is TRBJ1-4 and V is TRBV19; possible D gene TRBD1, 5 bases. V lost 3 bases and J 0 bases, leaving 17 bases between the germline ends. This CDR3 comprises 18 residues. Germline V gene data show CDR1 as LNHDA and CDR2 as SQIVND (reference sequence). CDR3: CASSMGPGGTATNEKLFF. DNA of the CDR3: TGTGCCAGTAGTATGGGACCTGGGGGGACTGCAACTAATGAAAAACTGTTTTTT.

V gene TRBV7-2 combines with J gene TRBJ2-3; no reliable D call. CDR3 length: 14 residues. Germline V gene sequence: CDR1 SGHTA, CDR2 FQGNSA. V was trimmed by 3 bases and J by 1 base, leaving 8 bases between them. The CDR3 protein is CASSFLSGTDTQYF. The CDR3 DNA reads TGTGCCAGCAGCTTCCTCAGTGGCACAGATACGCAGTATTTT.

J is TRBJ2-3 and V is TRBV6-5; TRBD1 aligns across 7 bases. There are 14 residues in the CDR3. Germline V gives CDR1 MNHEY, CDR2 SVGAGI. After removal of 8 bases from V and 0 bases from J, the junction contained 5 bases not matched to a gene. CDR3 coding DNA: TGTGCCAGCTCCCGGACAGGTAGCACAGATACGCAGTATTTT. It is translated as CASSRTGSTDTQYF.

The V and J genes are TRBV2 and TRBJ2-5, with no clear D. V lost 4 bases and J 5 bases, leaving 14 bases between the germline ends. CDR1 is SNHLY and CDR2 is FYNNEI in the germline V gene. The length of the CDR3 is 14 residues. The CDR3 DNA reads TGTGCCAGCAGTGCGATTCGAGGCCTGGAGACCCAGTACTTC. Amino acid sequence: CASSAIRGLETQYF.

This chain joins TRBV28 and TRBJ1-2; D possibly corresponds to TRBD1 (5 bases). The length of the CDR3 is 16 residues. Per germline, CDR1 MDHEN and CDR2 SYDVKM. The V gene lost 3 bases and the J gene lost 4 bases, with 18 bases spanning the gap. CDR3 in amino acids: CASSFIGTPRGYGYTF. The CDR3 region has the DNA TGTGCCAGCAGTTTTATAGGGACCCCGCGGGGCTATGGCTACACCTTC.

The chain has TRBV28 and TRBJ1-2, with unresolved D. Per the germline V gene, CDR1 is MDHEN and CDR2 is SYDVKM. With 4 bases removed from V and 8 bases from J, the gap between germline ends came to 20 bases. The CDR3 sequence is 15 residues long. CDR3 loop: CASSSPGANPRGYTF. CDR3 DNA: TGTGCCAGCAGTTCGCCGGGAGCAAACCCGAGAGGCTACACCTTC.

This chain joins TRBV27 and TRBJ1-2, with D perhaps matching TRBD1 (6 bases). Germline V CDR1 and CDR2: MNHEY, SMNVEV (reference sequence). This CDR3 comprises 13 residues. Trimming removed 5 bases at V and 8 bases at J, with 15 bases between. The CDR3 sequence is CASSQSGVGGYTF. The CDR3 nucleotides are TGTGCCAGCAGTCAATCAGGGGTGGGGGGCTACACCTTC.

V is TRBV6-5 and J is TRBJ1-2; D gene ambiguous. The CDR3 has 14 residues. Between the trimmed V and J ends, which lost 2 bases and 3 bases, there was a span of 10 bases. The germline V gene has CDR1 MNHEY and CDR2 SVGAGI. The CDR3 reads CASSYDGGDYGYTF. CDR3 in DNA: TGTGCCAGCAGTTACGACGGAGGAGACTATGGCTACACCTTC.

This rearrangement joins TRBV7-9 to TRBJ2-7; 7 bases line up with TRBD1. With 4 bases clipped from V and 3 bases from J, the junction kept 15 bases outside the gene matches. CDR1 SEHNR and CDR2 FQNEAQ come from the germline V gene (reference sequence). The CDR3 runs 17 residues. The CDR3 is CASSSVRGNRSYYEQYV. The CDR3 nucleotides are TGTGCCAGCAGCTCAGTCAGGGGGAATCGATCTTACTACGAGCAGTACGTC.

V gene TRBV5-1 combines with J gene TRBJ1-1, with 8 bases lining up with TRBD1. Germline V gene lookup returns CDR1 SGHRS and CDR2 YFSETQ. CDR3 length: 19 amino acids. Germline trimming cut 0 bases from V and 0 bases from J; bases unmatched to any gene: 13. CDR3 protein: CASSLGQGRGGFMNTEAFF. The DNA of the CDR3 is TGCGCCAGCAGCTTGGGACAGGGGAGAGGTGGTTTCATGAACACTGAAGCTTTCTTT.